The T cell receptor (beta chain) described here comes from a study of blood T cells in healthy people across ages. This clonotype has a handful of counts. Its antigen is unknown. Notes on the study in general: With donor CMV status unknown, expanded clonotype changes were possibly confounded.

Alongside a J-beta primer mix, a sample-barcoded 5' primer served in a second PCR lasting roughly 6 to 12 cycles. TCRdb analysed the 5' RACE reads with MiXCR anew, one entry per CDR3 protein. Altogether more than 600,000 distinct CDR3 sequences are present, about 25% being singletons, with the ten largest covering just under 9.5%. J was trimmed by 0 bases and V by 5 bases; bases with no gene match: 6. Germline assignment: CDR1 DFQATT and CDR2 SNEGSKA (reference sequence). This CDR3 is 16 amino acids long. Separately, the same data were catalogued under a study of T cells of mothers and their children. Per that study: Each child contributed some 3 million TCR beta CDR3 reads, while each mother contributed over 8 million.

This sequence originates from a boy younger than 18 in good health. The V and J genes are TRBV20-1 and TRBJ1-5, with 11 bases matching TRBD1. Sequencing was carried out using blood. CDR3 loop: CSAGQGATGSNQPQHF. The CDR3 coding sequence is TGCAGTGCTGGACAGGGGGCGACGGGTAGCAATCAGCCCCAGCATTTT.